The rows below give T cell receptor beta chains drawn from one sample of a study of early T cells in non-severe SARS-CoV-2 infection. Each CDR3 protein gets one entry after TCRdb re-called the 5' RACE reads with MiXCR. The table shows tens of thousands of distinct CDR3 sequences, with roughly an eighth occurring only once. Source: whole blood, taken at baseline. The source is an adult who was a healthcare worker with PCR-confirmed SARS-CoV-2 infection or an uninfected control (not recorded which). CDR3s include the opening cysteine and the closing phenylalanine or tryptophan.

v_gene: TRBV20-1; j_gene: TRBJ1-5; CDR3aa: CSARGGGGSNQPQHF
v_gene: TRBV15; j_gene: TRBJ1-6; CDR3aa: CATSRNRGPNNSPLHF
v_gene: TRBV12-3/TRBV12-4; j_gene: TRBJ2-7; CDR3aa: CASSLRGTRYEQYF
v_gene: TRBV9; j_gene: TRBJ2-5; CDR3aa: CASSIGAGPRGETQYF
v_gene: TRBV29-1; j_gene: TRBJ1-4; CDR3aa: CSVETGGREKLFF
v_gene: TRBV20-1; j_gene: TRBJ2-3; CDR3aa: CSAPTFLAGGQDTQYF
v_gene: TRBV5-6; j_gene: TRBJ2-1; CDR3aa: CASSLFDRTEYNEQFF
v_gene: TRBV16; j_gene: TRBJ2-1; CDR3aa: CASSQWNEQFF
v_gene: TRBV2; j_gene: TRBJ2-3; CDR3aa: CASSALAGVNTQYF
v_gene: TRBV12-3/TRBV12-4; j_gene: TRBJ2-7; CDR3aa: CASSLGLSSYEQYF
v_gene: TRBV3-1; j_gene: TRBJ1-6; CDR3aa: CASSQGTYNSPLHF
v_gene: TRBV28; j_gene: TRBJ2-7; CDR3aa: CASSKFRTLSSYEQYF
v_gene: TRBV7-2; j_gene: TRBJ2-3; CDR3aa: CASSSGNTDTQYF
v_gene: TRBV20-1; j_gene: TRBJ2-1; CDR3aa: CSASLPGDRVSNEQFF
v_gene: TRBV30; j_gene: TRBJ1-1; CDR3aa: CAWSQGVMNTEAFF
v_gene: TRBV9; j_gene: TRBJ1-4; CDR3aa: CASSPWGASANEKLFF
v_gene: TRBV30; j_gene: TRBJ2-5; CDR3aa: CAWSSRKETQYF
v_gene: TRBV12-3/TRBV12-4; j_gene: TRBJ1-6; CDR3aa: CASSRPQRWSPLHF
v_gene: TRBV29-1; j_gene: TRBJ2-7; CDR3aa: CSVEDPLNEQYF
v_gene: TRBV19; j_gene: TRBJ2-3; CDR3aa: CASAASGRYTDTQYF
v_gene: TRBV10-2; j_gene: TRBJ2-3; CDR3aa: CASSAGDTQYF
v_gene: TRBV20-1; j_gene: TRBJ2-2; CDR3aa: CSVESGATNTGEPFF
v_gene: TRBV18; j_gene: TRBJ1-2; CDR3aa: CASSPSVGGGYGYTF
v_gene: TRBV4-3; j_gene: TRBJ2-3; CDR3aa: CASSQDFSGGKDTQYF
v_gene: TRBV7-2; j_gene: TRBJ1-1; CDR3aa: CASSPAGNTEAFF
v_gene: TRBV20-1; j_gene: TRBJ1-1; CDR3aa: CSASRSTGNTEAFF
v_gene: TRBV28; j_gene: TRBJ2-4; CDR3aa: CASSFVERGPKNIQYF
v_gene: TRBV9; j_gene: TRBJ1-3; CDR3aa: CASSVEDFFSGNTIYF
v_gene: TRBV21-1; j_gene: TRBJ2-7; CDR3aa: CASSKRRYF
v_gene: TRBV12-3/TRBV12-4; j_gene: TRBJ1-4; CDR3aa: CASSLNLREKLFF
v_gene: TRBV6-2/TRBV6-3; j_gene: TRBJ2-6; CDR3aa: CASSYRQGQPLSGANVLTF
v_gene: TRBV20-1; j_gene: TRBJ1-2; CDR3aa: CSAREGRSSGYTF
v_gene: TRBV4-3; j_gene: TRBJ1-3; CDR3aa: CASSQERQGAGNTIYF
v_gene: TRBV6-2/TRBV6-3; j_gene: TRBJ2-3; CDR3aa: CASSYSSTGGDTQYF
v_gene: TRBV25-1; j_gene: TRBJ1-2; CDR3aa: CASSQDKYGYTF
v_gene: TRBV18; j_gene: TRBJ1-2; CDR3aa: CASSPDQGAQHGYTF
v_gene: TRBV28; j_gene: TRBJ1-4; CDR3aa: CATQKAQATNEKLFF
v_gene: TRBV20-1; j_gene: TRBJ2-5; CDR3aa: CSARDLRVQETQYF
v_gene: TRBV7-2; j_gene: TRBJ2-7; CDR3aa: CASSGGGPQYEQYF
v_gene: TRBV27; j_gene: TRBJ1-5; CDR3aa: CASSTRDHNQPQHF
v_gene: TRBV5-6; j_gene: TRBJ2-7; CDR3aa: CASSPNGRTYEQYF
v_gene: TRBV6-5; j_gene: TRBJ2-7; CDR3aa: CASSLSGTGRFYEQYF
v_gene: TRBV5-4; j_gene: TRBJ1-6; CDR3aa: CASSQGQGPSPLHF
v_gene: TRBV18; j_gene: TRBJ1-2; CDR3aa: CASSPGTGGYNGYTF
v_gene: TRBV28; j_gene: TRBJ1-2; CDR3aa: CASIPRFSAYGYTF
v_gene: TRBV2; j_gene: TRBJ1-1; CDR3aa: CASSEATDEAFF
v_gene: TRBV18; j_gene: TRBJ1-5; CDR3aa: CASSPVHSNQPQHF
v_gene: TRBV2; j_gene: TRBJ2-4; CDR3aa: CASSEYRGGGQGKNIQYF
v_gene: TRBV29-1; j_gene: TRBJ2-3; CDR3aa: CSVEGEYSTDTQYF
v_gene: TRBV12-3/TRBV12-4; j_gene: TRBJ2-5; CDR3aa: CASRWASGSRQETQYF